This TCR beta chain is drawn from a study of tumor-infiltrating lymphocytes in primary liver carcinoma. On this clonotype: The CDR3 ends on some other residue instead of the conserved phenylalanine or tryptophan, so this is likely a read error. The limits of the CDR3 on the DNA are not certain, so only TCRdb's listed CDR3 is given.

The CDR3 is 13 residues long, counting both termini. The germline V gene has CDR1 SGHAT and CDR2 FQNNGV. The source material, roughly 18-32 mg of unsorted bulk tissue, was used to co-extract RNA and DNA. Priming with a constant-region primer yielded TCR beta cDNA from about 510 ng total RNA. Library construction for TCR beta comprised three nested multiplex PCR rounds performed with slightly modified ARM-PCR. TRBV1-TRBV30 forward primers paired with a C-beta reverse primer were used in the first two PCR rounds, which ran about 11 cycles each. TCRdb ran MiXCR on the multiplex PCR reads and lists one entry per CDR3 protein. Of about 100,000 distinct CDR3 sequences in the sample, around two thirds are singletons; the top ten hold 12%.

The source is a woman aged 55-69 years with primary liver carcinoma and hepatitis B virus infection. V usage is TRBV11-2 and J usage is TRBJ2-5; the table's D call, TRBD1, has no DNA check behind it. The sequenced material came from liver tumor tissue from sampling region 2. Documented subset: tumor region T2, inferior pole. CDR3 sequence: CVNSLDIGDREYL.